The T cell receptor (beta chain) described here comes from a study of blood T cell repertoires in COVID-19. Overall study: Specimens from acute and convalescent COVID-19 originated in the United States, Italy and Spain. Nucleic acid was either cDNA or gDNA, and it came from T cells, B-cell-depleted T cells, or PBMCs.

As handled by the study authors: Estimates of nucleated cell counts were drawn from the amplification of reference gene primers. Clones were sequenced by immunoSEQ multiplex PCR, and TCRdb holds only the in-frame ones, with some missing. That table gives V, J and clone size, and the DNA gave D and trimming. The sample carries about 300,000 clones, 85% to 90% recorded once. This CDR3 comprises 14 residues. The V and J ends lost 5 bases and 8 bases, in that order; junction bases with no gene match: 6. Germline assignment: CDR1 LNHDA and CDR2 SQIVND (reference sequence). The sequenced sample consisted of peripheral blood. This chain joins TRBV19 and TRBJ2-1; 10 nucleotides align to TRBD1. The sequence derives from a woman aged 25 to 39 with COVID-19, enrolled during active disease. The CDR3 sequence: CASSLGTGAYEQFF. Here the CDR3 DNA reads TGTGCCAGTAGTCTCGGGACAGGGGCCTATGAGCAGTTCTTC.